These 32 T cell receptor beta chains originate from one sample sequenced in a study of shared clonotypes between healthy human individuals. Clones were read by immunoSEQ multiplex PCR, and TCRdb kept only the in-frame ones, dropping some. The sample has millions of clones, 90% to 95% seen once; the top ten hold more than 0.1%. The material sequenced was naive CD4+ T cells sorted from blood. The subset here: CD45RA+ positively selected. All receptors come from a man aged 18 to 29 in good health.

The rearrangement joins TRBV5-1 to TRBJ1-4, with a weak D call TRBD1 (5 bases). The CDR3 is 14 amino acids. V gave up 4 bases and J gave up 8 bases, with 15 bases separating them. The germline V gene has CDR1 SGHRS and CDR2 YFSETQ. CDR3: CASSPGTPGEKLFF. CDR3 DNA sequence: TGCGCCAGCAGCCCCGGGACTCCGGGAGAAAAACTGTTTTTT.

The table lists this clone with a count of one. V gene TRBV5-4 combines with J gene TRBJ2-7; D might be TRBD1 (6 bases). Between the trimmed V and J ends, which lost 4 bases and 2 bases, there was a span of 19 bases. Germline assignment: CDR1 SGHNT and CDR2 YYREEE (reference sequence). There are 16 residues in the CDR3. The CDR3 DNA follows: TGTGCCAGCAGCCGGGGCTCAGGGGTTTTAACCTACGAGCAGTACTTC. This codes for CASSRGSGVLTYEQYF.

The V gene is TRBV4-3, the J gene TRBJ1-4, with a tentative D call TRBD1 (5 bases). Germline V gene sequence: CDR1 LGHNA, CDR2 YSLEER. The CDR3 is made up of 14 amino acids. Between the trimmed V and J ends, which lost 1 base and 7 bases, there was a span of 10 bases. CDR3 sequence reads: CASSQVGESEKLFF. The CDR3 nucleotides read TGCGCCAGCAGCCAAGTGGGGGAGTCTGAAAAACTGTTTTTT.

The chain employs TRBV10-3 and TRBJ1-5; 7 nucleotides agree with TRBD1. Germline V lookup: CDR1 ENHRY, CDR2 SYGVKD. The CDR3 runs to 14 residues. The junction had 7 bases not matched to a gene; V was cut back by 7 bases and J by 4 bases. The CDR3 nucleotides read TGTGCCATCAATTCACAGGGGACTAATCAGCCCCAGCATTTT. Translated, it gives CAINSQGTNQPQHF.

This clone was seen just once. CDR3 nucleotide sequence: TGTGCCTGGAATAACAGGGGTGAAAAACTGTTTTTT. It encodes CAWNNRGEKLFF. This chain links TRBV30 with TRBJ1-4; TRBD1 aligns across 7 bases. The junction had 3 bases not matched to a gene; V was cut back by 4 bases and J by 7 bases. Germline V gene lookup returns CDR1 GTSNPN and CDR2 SVGIG (reference sequence). The CDR3 length is 12 residues.

CDR3 amino acids: CASSLKGPAYEQYF. In DNA form, the CDR3 reads TGTGCCAGCAGCTTAAAGGGGCCCGCCTACGAGCAGTACTTC. The chain has TRBV13 and TRBJ2-7; D possibly corresponds to TRBD1 (5 bases). CDR1 and CDR2 (germline): PRHDT, FYEKMQ (reference sequence). The CDR3 runs 14 residues. Trimming pared 2 bases from V and 2 bases from J, leaving 10 bases between. The full variable domain, its missing parts supplied by reference TRBV13 and TRBJ2-7, is AAGVIQSPRHLIKEKRETATLKCYPIPRHDTVYWYQQGPGQDPQFLISFYEKMQSDKGSIPDRFSAQQFSDYHSELNMSSLELGDSALYFCASSLKGPAYEQYFGPGTRLTVT.

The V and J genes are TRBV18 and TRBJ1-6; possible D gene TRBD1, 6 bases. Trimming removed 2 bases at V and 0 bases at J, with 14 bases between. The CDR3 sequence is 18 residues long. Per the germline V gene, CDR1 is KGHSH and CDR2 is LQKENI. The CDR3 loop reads CASSPWDIRGSYNSPLHF. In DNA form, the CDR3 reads TGTGCCAGCTCACCATGGGACATTCGGGGCTCCTATAATTCACCCCTCCACTTT.

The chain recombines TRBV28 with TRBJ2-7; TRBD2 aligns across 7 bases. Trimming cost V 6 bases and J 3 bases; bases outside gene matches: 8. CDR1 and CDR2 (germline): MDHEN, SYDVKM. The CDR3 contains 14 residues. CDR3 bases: TGTGCCAGCAGCTTTCTAGCGGCAGTCTACGAGCAGTACTTC. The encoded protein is CASSFLAAVYEQYF. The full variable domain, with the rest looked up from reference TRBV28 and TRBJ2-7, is DVKVTQSSRYLVKRTGEKVFLECVQDMDHENMFWYRQDPGLGLRLIYFSYDVKMKEKGDIPEGYSVSREKKERFSLILESASTNQTSMYLCASSFLAAVYEQYFGPGTRLTVT.

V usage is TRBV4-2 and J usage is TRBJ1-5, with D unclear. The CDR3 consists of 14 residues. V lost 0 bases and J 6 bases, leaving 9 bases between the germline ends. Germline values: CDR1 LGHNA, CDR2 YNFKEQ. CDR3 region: CASSQEKGSQPQHF. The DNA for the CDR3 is TGTGCCAGCAGCCAAGAAAAGGGAAGTCAGCCCCAGCATTTT.

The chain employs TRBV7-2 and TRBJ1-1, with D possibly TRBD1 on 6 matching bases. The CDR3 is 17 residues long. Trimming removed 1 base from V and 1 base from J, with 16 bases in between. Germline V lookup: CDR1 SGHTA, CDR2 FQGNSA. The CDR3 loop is CASSLGPRTVSNTEAFF. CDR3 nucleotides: TGTGCCAGCAGCTTAGGGCCCCGGACAGTTTCGAACACTGAAGCTTTCTTT.

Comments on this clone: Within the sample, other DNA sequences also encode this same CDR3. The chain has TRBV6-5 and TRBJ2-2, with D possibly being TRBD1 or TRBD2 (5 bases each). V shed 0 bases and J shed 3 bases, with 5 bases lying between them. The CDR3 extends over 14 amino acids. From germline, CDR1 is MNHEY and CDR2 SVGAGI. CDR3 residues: CASSYSGDTGELFF. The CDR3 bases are TGTGCCAGCAGTTACTCGGGGGACACCGGGGAGCTGTTTTTT.

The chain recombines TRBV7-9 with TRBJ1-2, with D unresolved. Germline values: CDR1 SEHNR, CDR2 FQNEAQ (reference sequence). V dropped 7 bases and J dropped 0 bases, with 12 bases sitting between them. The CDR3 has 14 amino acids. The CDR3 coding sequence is TGTGCCAGCAAACCGGCGGGAACTAACTATGGCTACACCTTC. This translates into CASKPAGTNYGYTF.

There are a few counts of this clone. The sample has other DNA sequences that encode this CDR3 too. The CDR3: CASSFDGGNQPQHF. The CDR3 bases are TGCGCCAGCAGCTTTGACGGGGGCAATCAGCCCCAGCATTTT. The chain links TRBV5-1 to TRBJ1-5; D is ambiguous. Germline V CDR1 and CDR2: SGHRS, YFSETQ. V was clipped by 2 bases and J by 2 bases, with 8 bases between them. The CDR3 consists of 14 residues. The variable domain in full, completed from reference TRBV5-1 and TRBJ1-5, reads KAGVTQTPRYLIKTRGQQVTLSCSPISGHRSVSWYQQTPGQGLQFLFEYFSETQRNKGNFPGRFSGRQFSNSRSEMNVSTLELGDSALYLCASSFDGGNQPQHFGDGTRLSIL.

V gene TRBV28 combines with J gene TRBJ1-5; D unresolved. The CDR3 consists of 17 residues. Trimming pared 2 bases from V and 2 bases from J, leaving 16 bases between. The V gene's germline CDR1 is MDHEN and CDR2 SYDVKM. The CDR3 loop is CASSLRKAGVGNQPQHF. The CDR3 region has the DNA TGTGCCAGCAGTTTAAGAAAGGCGGGTGTAGGCAATCAGCCCCAGCATTTT.

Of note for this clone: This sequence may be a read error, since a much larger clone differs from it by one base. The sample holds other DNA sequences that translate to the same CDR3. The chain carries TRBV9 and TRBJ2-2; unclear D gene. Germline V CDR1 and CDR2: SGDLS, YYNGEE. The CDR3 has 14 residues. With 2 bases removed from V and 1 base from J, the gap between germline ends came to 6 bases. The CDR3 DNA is TGTGCCAGCAGCGTCCTAGGGAACACCGGGGAGCTGTTTTTT. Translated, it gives CASSVLGNTGELFF.

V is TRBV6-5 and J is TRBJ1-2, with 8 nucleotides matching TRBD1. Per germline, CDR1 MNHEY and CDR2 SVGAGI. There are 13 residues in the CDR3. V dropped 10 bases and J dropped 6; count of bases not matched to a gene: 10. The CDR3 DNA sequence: TGTGCCATCAGCGCCATGACAGGGGATGGCTACACCTTC. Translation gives CAISAMTGDGYTF.

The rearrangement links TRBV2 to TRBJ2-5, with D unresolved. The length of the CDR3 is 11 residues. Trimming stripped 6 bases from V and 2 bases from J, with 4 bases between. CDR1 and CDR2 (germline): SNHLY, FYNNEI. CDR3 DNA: TGTGCCAGCAGGCAACAAGAGACCCAGTACTTC. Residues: CASRQQETQYF.

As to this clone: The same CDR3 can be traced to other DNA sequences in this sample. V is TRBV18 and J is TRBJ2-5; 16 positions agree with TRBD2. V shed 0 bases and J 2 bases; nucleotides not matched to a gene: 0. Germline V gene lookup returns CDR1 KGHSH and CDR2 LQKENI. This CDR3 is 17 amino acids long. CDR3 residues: CASSPPGLAGGQETQYF. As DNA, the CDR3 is TGTGCCAGCTCACCACCGGGACTAGCGGGAGGGCAAGAGACCCAGTACTTC.

The CDR3: CASSLGGHATNEKLFF. The CDR3 nucleotides read TGCGCCAGCAGCTTGGGGGGACACGCAACTAATGAAAAACTGTTTTTT. This chain connects TRBV5-1 to TRBJ1-4, with D perhaps matching TRBD1 (6 bases). Trimming shortened V by 0 bases and J by 0 bases, and 9 bases separated the two germline ends. The germline CDR1 and CDR2 sequences are SGHRS and YFSETQ. The CDR3 loop spans 16 amino acids.

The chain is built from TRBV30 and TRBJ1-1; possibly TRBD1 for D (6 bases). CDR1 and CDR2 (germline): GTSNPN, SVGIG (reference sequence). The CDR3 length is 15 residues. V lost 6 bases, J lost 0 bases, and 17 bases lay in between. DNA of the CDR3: TGTGCCTGCCGACAGGAGCGATACATGAACACTGAAGCTTTCTTT. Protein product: CACRQERYMNTEAFF.

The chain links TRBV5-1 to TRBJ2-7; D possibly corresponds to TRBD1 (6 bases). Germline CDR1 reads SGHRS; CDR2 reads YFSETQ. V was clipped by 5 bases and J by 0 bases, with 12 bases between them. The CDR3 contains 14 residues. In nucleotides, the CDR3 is TGCGCCAGCAGACCACAGGGTGTCTCCTACGAGCAGTACTTC. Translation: CASRPQGVSYEQYF.

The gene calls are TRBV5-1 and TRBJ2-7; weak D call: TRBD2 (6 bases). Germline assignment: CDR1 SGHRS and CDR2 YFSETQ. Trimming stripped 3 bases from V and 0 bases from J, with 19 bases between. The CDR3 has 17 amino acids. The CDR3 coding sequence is TGCGCCAGCAGCTCCCCACCGGGACTTCCTAGCTCCTACGAGCAGTACTTC. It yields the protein CASSSPPGLPSSYEQYF.

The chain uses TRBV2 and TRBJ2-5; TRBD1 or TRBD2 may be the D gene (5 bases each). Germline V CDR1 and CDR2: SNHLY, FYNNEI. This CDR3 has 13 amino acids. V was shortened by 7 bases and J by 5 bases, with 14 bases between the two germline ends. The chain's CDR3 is CASNEQEAETQYF. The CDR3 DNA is TGTGCCAGCAACGAACAGGAGGCGGAGACCCAGTACTTC.

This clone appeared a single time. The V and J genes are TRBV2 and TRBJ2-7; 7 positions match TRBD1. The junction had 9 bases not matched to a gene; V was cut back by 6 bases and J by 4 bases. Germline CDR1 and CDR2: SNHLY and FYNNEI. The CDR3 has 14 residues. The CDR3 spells CASRRDSPNYEQYF. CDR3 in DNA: TGTGCCAGCAGGAGGGACAGTCCTAATTACGAGCAGTACTTC.

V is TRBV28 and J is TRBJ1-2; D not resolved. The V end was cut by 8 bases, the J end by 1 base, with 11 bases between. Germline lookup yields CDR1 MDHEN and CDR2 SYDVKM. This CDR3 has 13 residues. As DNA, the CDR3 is TGTGCCAGCCGCAAATCCGGTAACTATGGCTACACCTTC. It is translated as CASRKSGNYGYTF.

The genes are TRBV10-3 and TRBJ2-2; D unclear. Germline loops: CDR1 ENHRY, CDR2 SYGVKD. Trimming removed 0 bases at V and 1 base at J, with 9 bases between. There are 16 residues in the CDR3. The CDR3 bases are TGTGCCATCAGTGAGTCGACGGGCCTGAACACCGGGGAGCTGTTTTTT. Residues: CAISESTGLNTGELFF.

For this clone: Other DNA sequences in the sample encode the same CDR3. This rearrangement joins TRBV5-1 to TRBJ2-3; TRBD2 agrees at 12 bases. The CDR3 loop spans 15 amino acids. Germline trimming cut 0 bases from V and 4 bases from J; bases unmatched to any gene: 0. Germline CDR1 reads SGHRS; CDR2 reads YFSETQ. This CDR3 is CASSLGLAGADTQYF. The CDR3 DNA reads TGCGCCAGCAGCTTGGGACTAGCGGGGGCAGATACGCAGTATTTT.

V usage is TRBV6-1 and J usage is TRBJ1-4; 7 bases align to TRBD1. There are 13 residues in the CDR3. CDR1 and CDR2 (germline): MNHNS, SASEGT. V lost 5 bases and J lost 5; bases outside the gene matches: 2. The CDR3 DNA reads TGTGCCAGCAGTACGACAGGGAATGAAAAACTGTTTTTT. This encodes CASSTTGNEKLFF.

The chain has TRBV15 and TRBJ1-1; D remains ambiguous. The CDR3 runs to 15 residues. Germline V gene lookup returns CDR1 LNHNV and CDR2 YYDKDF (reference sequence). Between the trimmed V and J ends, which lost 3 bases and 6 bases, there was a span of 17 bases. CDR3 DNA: TGTGCCACCAGCAGGGATATTTTAGCGTGGCCTGAAGCTTTCTTT. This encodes CATSRDILAWPEAFF.

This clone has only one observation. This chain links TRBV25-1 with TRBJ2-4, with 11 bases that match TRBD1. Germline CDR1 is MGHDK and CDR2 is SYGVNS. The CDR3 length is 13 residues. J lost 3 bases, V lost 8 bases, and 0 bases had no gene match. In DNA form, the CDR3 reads TGTGCCAGCGGGACAGGGGGCAAAAACATTCAGTACTTC. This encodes CASGTGGKNIQYF. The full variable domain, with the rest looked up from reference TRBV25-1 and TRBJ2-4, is EADIYQTPRYLVIGTGKKITLECSQTMGHDKMYWYQQDPGMELHLIHYSYGVNSTEKGDLSSESTVSRIRTEHFPLTLESARPSHTSQYLCASGTGGKNIQYFGAGTRLSVL.

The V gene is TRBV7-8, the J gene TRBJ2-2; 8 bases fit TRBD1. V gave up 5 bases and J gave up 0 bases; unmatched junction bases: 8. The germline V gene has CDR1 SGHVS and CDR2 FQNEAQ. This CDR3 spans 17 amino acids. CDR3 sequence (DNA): TGTGCCAGCAGCCCCCGGGACAGGCCCTCGAACACCGGGGAGCTGTTTTTT. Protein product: CASSPRDRPSNTGELFF.

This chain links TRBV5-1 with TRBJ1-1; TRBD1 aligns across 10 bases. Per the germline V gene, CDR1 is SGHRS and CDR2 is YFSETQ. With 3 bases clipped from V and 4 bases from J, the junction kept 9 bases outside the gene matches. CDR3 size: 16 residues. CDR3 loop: CASSSRDRGWGTEAFF. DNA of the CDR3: TGCGCCAGCAGCTCCCGGGACAGGGGTTGGGGCACTGAAGCTTTCTTT.